The present T cell receptor beta chain was sequenced within a study of cytomegalovirus exposure and HLA in healthy donors. The PCR made use of 60 Vbeta and 13 Jbeta primers. Using immunoSEQ multiplex PCR, the repertoire was profiled, and TCRdb retains in-frame clones only, with some absent. The profile shows some 150,000 clones, 80% to 85% of them singletons. Trimming cost V 4 bases and J 7 bases; bases outside gene matches: 9. This CDR3 is built from 15 residues. CDR1 and CDR2 from the germline V gene are LGHNA and YSLEER. This chain connects TRBV4-3 to TRBJ2-2, with TRBD2 matching 7 bases. The material sequenced was PBMCs. This receptor was obtained from a boy aged 2 to 10 in good health and CMV-seronegative. The CDR3 loop reads CASSRGTTSSGELFF. In DNA, the CDR3 is TGCGCCAGCAGCCGAGGGACTACATCCAGCGGGGAGCTGTTTTTT.